The present entry profiles one T cell receptor (beta chain) with its context. V dropped 4 bases and J dropped 8; count of bases not matched to a gene: 6. CDR1 and CDR2 from the germline V gene are MNHEY and SVGAGI. This CDR3 spans 14 amino acids. The data were taken from a study of control samples from healthy donors and cancer patients. This table comes from immunoSEQ multiplex PCR, and its TCRdb copy is limited to in-frame clones, with some not included. The profile covers about 200,000 clones, with roughly nine tenths appearing a single time and approximately 2% taken by the ten largest. The receptor comes from a man in his thirties or forties in good health. This chain connects TRBV6-5 to TRBJ2-4; 9 bases are shared with TRBD1. The specimen sequenced was blood. The CDR3 sequence is CASSSPGQGHIQYF. The DNA of the CDR3 is TGTGCCAGCAGTTCCCCGGGACAGGGCCACATTCAGTACTTC.